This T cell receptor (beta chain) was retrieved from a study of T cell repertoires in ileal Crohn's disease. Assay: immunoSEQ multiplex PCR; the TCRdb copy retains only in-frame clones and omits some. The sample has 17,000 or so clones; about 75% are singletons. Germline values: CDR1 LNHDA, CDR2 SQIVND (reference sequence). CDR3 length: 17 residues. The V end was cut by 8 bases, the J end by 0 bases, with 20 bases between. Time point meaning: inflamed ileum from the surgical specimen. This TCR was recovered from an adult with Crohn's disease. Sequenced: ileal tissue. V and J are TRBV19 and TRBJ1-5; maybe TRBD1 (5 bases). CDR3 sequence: CASRGTAVENSNQPQHF. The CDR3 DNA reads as TGTGCCAGTCGCGGGACCGCCGTCGAAAATAGCAATCAGCCCCAGCATTTT.